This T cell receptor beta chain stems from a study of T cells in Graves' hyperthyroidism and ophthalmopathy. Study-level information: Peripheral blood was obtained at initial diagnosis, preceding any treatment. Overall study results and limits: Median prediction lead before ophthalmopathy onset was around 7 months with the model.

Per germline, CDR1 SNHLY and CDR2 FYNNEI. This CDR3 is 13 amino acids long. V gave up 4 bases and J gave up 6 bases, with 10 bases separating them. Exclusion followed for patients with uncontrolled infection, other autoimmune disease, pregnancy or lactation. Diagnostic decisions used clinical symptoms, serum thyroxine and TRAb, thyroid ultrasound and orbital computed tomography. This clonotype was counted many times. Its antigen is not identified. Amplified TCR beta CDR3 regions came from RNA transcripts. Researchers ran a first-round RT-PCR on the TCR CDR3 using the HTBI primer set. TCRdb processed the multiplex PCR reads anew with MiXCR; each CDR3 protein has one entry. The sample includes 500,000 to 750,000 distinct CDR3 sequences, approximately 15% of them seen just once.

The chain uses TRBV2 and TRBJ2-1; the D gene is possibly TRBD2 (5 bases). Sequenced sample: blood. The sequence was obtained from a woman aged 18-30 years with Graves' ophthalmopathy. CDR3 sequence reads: CASSAWTLNEQFF. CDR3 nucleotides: TGTGCCAGCAGTGCCTGGACTCTCAATGAGCAGTTCTTC.